This paragraph reports one T cell receptor beta chain. The data originate from a study of blood T cell repertoires in COVID-19. Study context: Some COVID-19 samples were acute and others convalescent; all came from the United States, Italy and Spain. PBMCs, B-cell-depleted T cells, or T cells were the source of the cDNA or gDNA that made up the material.

Original processing notes: Researchers report that nucleated cell counts were estimated from reference gene primer amplification. The method was immunoSEQ multiplex PCR; TCRdb's version includes in-frame clones alone and lacks a portion of them. V and J calls and clone size are those listed in that table; D and trimming were worked out from the DNA. The sample lists roughly 100,000 clones, under 90% occurring once. J gave up 8 bases and V 2 bases, and 8 bases lay outside the gene matches. In germline, CDR1 is WSHSY, CDR2 SAAADI. This CDR3 spans 14 amino acids. The chain recombines TRBV10-2 with TRBJ1-2; 7 bases map to TRBD1. This receptor was taken from a man at least 80 years old with acute or convalescent COVID-19. Source material: peripheral blood. CDR3 in amino acids: CASSERQQGYGYTF. CDR3 DNA: TGCGCCAGCAGTGAGCGGCAACAGGGGTACGGCTACACCTTC.